The rows below give T cell receptor beta chains drawn from one sample of a study of shared clonotypes between healthy human individuals. Libraries were prepared by immunoSEQ multiplex PCR; TCRdb keeps only in-frame clonotypes and omits some of them. The sample gives a few hundred thousand clones, about 96% of which show up once; around 0.057% is in the top ten. Sequencing used naive CD4+ T cells sorted from blood. These receptors came from a woman under 40 in good health. CDR3s include the opening cysteine and the closing phenylalanine or tryptophan. The D gene is left open where the match is weak. Clone size is not always given. Where it is, it says once, few, many or a class for expanded clones.

j_call: TRBJ1-4
clone_size: NA
d_call: NA
v_call: TRBV19
cdr3_nt: TGTGCCAGTAGACATAAACTGTTTTTT
cdr3_aa: CASRHKLFF

j_call: TRBJ2-2
clone_size: NA
d_call: TRBD2
v_call: TRBV5-1
cdr3_nt: TGCGCCAGCAGCTTGCTACTAGCGGTTAACACCGGGGAGCTGTTTTTT
cdr3_aa: CASSLLLAVNTGELFF

j_call: TRBJ2-7
clone_size: NA
d_call: NA
v_call: TRBV6-5
cdr3_nt: TGTGCCAGCAGTTATTCCGACGGAGGGCCATACGAGCAGTACTTC
cdr3_aa: CASSYSDGGPYEQYF

j_call: TRBJ2-1
clone_size: NA
d_call: NA
v_call: TRBV30
cdr3_nt: TGTGCCCGTGGACAGCCAAATGAGCAGTTCTTC
cdr3_aa: CARGQPNEQFF

j_call: TRBJ2-7
clone_size: NA
d_call: NA
v_call: TRBV5-1
cdr3_nt: TGCGCCAGCAGCTTCGGAGGGGCTACCTACGAGCAGTACTTC
cdr3_aa: CASSFGGATYEQYF

j_call: TRBJ2-1
clone_size: NA
d_call: TRBD2
v_call: TRBV9
cdr3_nt: TGTGCCAGCAGCGTAACTCCCCCTTCTAGCGGGAGAATCAATGAGCAGTTCTTC
cdr3_aa: CASSVTPPSSGRINEQFF

j_call: TRBJ2-2
clone_size: NA
d_call: TRBD2
v_call: TRBV6-4
cdr3_nt: TGTGCCAGCAGCCTTCTAGCGGGAGTGGACACCGGGGAGCTGTTTTTT
cdr3_aa: CASSLLAGVDTGELFF

j_call: TRBJ1-5
clone_size: NA
d_call: TRBD1
v_call: TRBV19
cdr3_nt: TGTGCCAGTAGTACAGGACAGGCGAATCAGCCCCAGCATTTT
cdr3_aa: CASSTGQANQPQHF

j_call: TRBJ2-1
clone_size: once
d_call: TRBD1
v_call: TRBV18
cdr3_nt: TGTGCCAGCTCACCCACACCGGGACAGGGTGTTAATGAGCAGTTCTTC
cdr3_aa: CASSPTPGQGVNEQFF

j_call: TRBJ2-1
clone_size: NA
d_call: TRBD2
v_call: TRBV28
cdr3_nt: TGTGCCAGCAGCCGAAGCGGGAGGACCTACAATGAGCAGTTCTTC
cdr3_aa: CASSRSGRTYNEQFF

j_call: TRBJ2-3
clone_size: NA
d_call: TRBD1
v_call: TRBV5-5
cdr3_nt: TGTGCCAGCAGCTTATCCGGGACAGGGAGTCTTAGCACGCAGTATTTT
cdr3_aa: CASSLSGTGSLSTQYF

j_call: TRBJ2-7
clone_size: NA
d_call: TRBD2
v_call: TRBV2
cdr3_nt: TGTGCCAGCAGGGCCAGACTAGCGACTACCTACGAGCAGTACTTC
cdr3_aa: CASRARLATTYEQYF

j_call: TRBJ2-1
clone_size: NA
d_call: TRBD2
v_call: TRBV15
cdr3_nt: TGTGCCACCAGCAGGGGACTAGCGGGAGGGAATGAGCAGTTCTTC
cdr3_aa: CATSRGLAGGNEQFF

j_call: TRBJ2-3
clone_size: NA
d_call: NA
v_call: TRBV28
cdr3_nt: TGTGCCAGCATGAAGAGGACGACAGATACGCAGTATTTT
cdr3_aa: CASMKRTTDTQYF

j_call: TRBJ1-3
clone_size: NA
d_call: NA
v_call: TRBV30
cdr3_nt: TGTGCCTGGAGTGTACGAGACTCTGGAAACACCATATATTTT
cdr3_aa: CAWSVRDSGNTIYF

j_call: TRBJ1-5
clone_size: NA
d_call: NA
v_call: TRBV27
cdr3_nt: TGTGCCAGCAGTTTACGTGGGTCAACCGAGGGGAATCAGCCCCAGCATTTT
cdr3_aa: CASSLRGSTEGNQPQHF

j_call: TRBJ2-4
clone_size: once
d_call: NA
v_call: TRBV5-8
cdr3_nt: TGTGCCAGCAGCTCTACAGAATGGAGGGCCAAAAACATTCAGTACTTC
cdr3_aa: CASSSTEWRAKNIQYF

j_call: TRBJ1-1
clone_size: NA
d_call: TRBD1
v_call: TRBV11-2
cdr3_nt: TGTGCCAGCAGCTCTAACAGGGGTTCAACTGAAGCTTTCTTT
cdr3_aa: CASSSNRGSTEAFF